The 18 T cell receptor beta chains reported below all come from one sample, sequenced in a study of blood T cell repertoires in COVID-19. Sequenced by immunoSEQ multiplex PCR; TCRdb stores in-frame clones only, minus some. Counted here are around 170,000 clones, about 80% occurring once; the ten biggest clones make up over 13%. The source material was PBMCs or T cells enriched from blood (not recorded which). The receptors derive from a man in his fifties or sixties who had been exposed to COVID-19.

The chain employs TRBV30 and TRBJ2-3; 11 nucleotides line up with TRBD2. Germline V lookup: CDR1 GTSNPN, CDR2 SVGIG (reference sequence). This CDR3 has 16 residues. V shed 2 bases, J shed 0 bases, and the junction held 4 bases outside the gene matches. CDR3 amino acids: CAWSYWTSGSTDTQYF. The CDR3 DNA reads as TGTGCCTGGAGTTACTGGACTAGCGGGAGCACAGATACGCAGTATTTT.

CDR3 amino acids: CASSPDRGGRNSPLHF. DNA for the CDR3: TGTGCCAGCAGCCCAGACAGGGGAGGTAGGAATTCACCCCTCCACTTT. The V and J genes are TRBV5-4 and TRBJ1-6; TRBD1 agrees at 8 bases. CDR1 SGHNT and CDR2 YYREEE come from the germline V gene (reference sequence). The junction had 10 bases not matched to a gene; V was cut back by 4 bases and J by 7 bases. The CDR3 is 16 residues long.

This clone showed up just once. The chain is built from TRBV9 and TRBJ1-1, with unresolved D. The CDR3 totals 13 residues. Germline CDR1 SGDLS, CDR2 YYNGEE. V lost 0 bases to trimming and J lost 1 base, with 4 bases between them. The CDR3 loop is CASSVATNTEAFF. The CDR3 DNA is TGTGCCAGCAGCGTAGCTACGAACACTGAAGCTTTCTTT.

The rearrangement joins TRBV6-5 to TRBJ1-1; the D is unclear. This CDR3 has 13 residues. The V and J ends lost 8 bases and 1 base respectively, with 11 bases between them. Looked up from germline, CDR1 is MNHEY and CDR2 is SVGAGI. CDR3 nucleotide sequence: TGTGCCAGCGGGGAGTTACAGAACACTGAAGCTTTCTTT. Translating it yields CASGELQNTEAFF.

This sequence joins TRBV19 and TRBJ2-3, with 7 positions matching TRBD2. The CDR3 covers 15 residues. V lost 4 bases to trimming and J lost 0 bases; unmatched junction nucleotides: 4. The germline gives CDR1 LNHDA, CDR2 SQIVND (reference sequence). Written as DNA, the CDR3 is TGTGCCAGTAGTACTAGCGGCTCTAGCACAGATACGCAGTATTTT. This gives the protein CASSTSGSSTDTQYF.

This clone showed up just a few times. The chain uses TRBV7-9 and TRBJ2-7; 8 nucleotides agree with TRBD1. Per the germline V gene, CDR1 is SEHNR and CDR2 is FQNEAQ (reference sequence). The CDR3 totals 14 residues. The V segment lost 5 bases and the J segment 3 bases; nucleotides outside the gene matches: 6. The CDR3: CASSRQDRVYEQYF. CDR3 nucleotide sequence: TGTGCCAGCAGCCGGCAGGACAGGGTCTACGAGCAGTACTTC.

The rearrangement links TRBV9 to TRBJ1-2; 11 nucleotides line up with TRBD1. J was trimmed by 5 bases and V by 0 bases; bases with no gene match: 9. The germline CDR1 and CDR2 sequences are SGDLS and YYNGEE. The CDR3 runs to 17 residues. This chain's CDR3 is CASSVGGQGAPLYGYTF. The CDR3 DNA sequence: TGTGCCAGCAGCGTAGGAGGACAGGGGGCTCCTTTGTATGGCTACACCTTC.

The chain is built from TRBV11-3 and TRBJ1-1; TRBD1 might be the D (5 bases). Per the germline V gene, CDR1 is SGHNT and CDR2 is YENEEA. V shed 1 base and J shed 1 base, with 13 bases lying between them. The length of the CDR3 is 16 residues. CDR3 region: CASSLVLGQPNTEAFF. CDR3 DNA sequence: TGTGCCAGCAGCTTAGTCTTGGGGCAGCCGAACACTGAAGCTTTCTTT.

This clone came up a few times. Other DNA sequences in this sample translate to the same CDR3. The rearrangement links TRBV15 to TRBJ1-1; maybe TRBD1 (6 bases). CDR1 and CDR2 (germline): LNHNV, YYDKDF (reference sequence). The CDR3 loop spans 13 amino acids. Trimming shortened V by 1 base and J by 5 bases, and 8 bases separated the two germline ends. CDR3 loop: CATSRVQGTEAFF. In DNA, the CDR3 is TGTGCCACCAGCAGAGTCCAGGGGACTGAAGCTTTCTTT.

J is TRBJ1-5 and V is TRBV30; D unclear. Deletions cut 6 bases from V and 0 bases from J, with 12 bases between. Germline values: CDR1 GTSNPN, CDR2 SVGIG (reference sequence). CDR3 length equals 14 residues. As DNA, the CDR3 is TGTGCCTGTACCTCGGGGTATAGCAATCAGCCCCAGCATTTT. This translates into CACTSGYSNQPQHF. Variable domain in full (rest from reference TRBV30 and TRBJ1-5): SQTIHQWPATLVQPVGSPLSLECTVEGTSNPNLYWYRQAAGRGLQLLFYSVGIGQISSEVPQNLSASRPQDRQFILSSKKLLLSDSGFYLCACTSGYSNQPQHFGDGTRLSIL.

This clone was counted only a few times. The J gene is TRBJ2-2, the V gene TRBV19, with D maybe TRBD2 (5 bases). Germline V gene data show CDR1 as LNHDA and CDR2 as SQIVND (reference sequence). The germline V and J ends were trimmed by 4 bases and 5 bases, with 11 bases remaining between them. The length of the CDR3 is 14 residues. The CDR3 region is CASSTRTGTGELFF. The CDR3 DNA reads TGTGCCAGTAGTACCCGGACGGGGACCGGGGAGCTGTTTTTT.

The table lists this clone with many counts. This chain connects TRBV19 to TRBJ1-3; D is ambiguous. Trimming cost V 4 bases and J 4 bases, with 8 bases left between them. Germline V CDR1 and CDR2: LNHDA, SQIVND (reference sequence). This CDR3 is built from 13 residues. The CDR3 DNA follows: TGTGCCAGTAGTACCGACGGGGGAAACACCATATATTTT. Encoded protein: CASSTDGGNTIYF.

The V and J genes are TRBV18 and TRBJ2-7, with 13 bases identical to TRBD2. Germline values: CDR1 KGHSH, CDR2 LQKENI. This CDR3 spans 14 amino acids. Trimming removed 3 bases from V and 4 bases from J; junction bases left unmatched: 0. In nucleotides, the CDR3 is TGTGCCAGCTCACCGGGACTAGCGGGATACGAGCAGTACTTC. Its protein is CASSPGLAGYEQYF.

V and J are TRBV18 and TRBJ1-1; no reliable D call. CDR3 size: 14 residues. Trimming left V 1 base short and J 5 bases short, with 11 bases between. The germline V gene encodes CDR1 KGHSH and CDR2 LQKENI. CDR3: CASSPLRAGTEAFF. The CDR3 bases are TGTGCCAGCTCACCACTACGGGCGGGGACTGAAGCTTTCTTT.

The chain has TRBV29-1 and TRBJ2-1, with D possibly TRBD2 on 6 matching bases. The germline gives CDR1 SQVTM, CDR2 ANQGSEA. The CDR3 loop spans 14 amino acids. Trimming shortened V by 8 bases and J by 4 bases, and 18 bases separated the two germline ends. CDR3: CSTDGGARYNEQFF. DNA of the CDR3: TGCAGCACTGACGGGGGAGCTCGATACAATGAGCAGTTCTTC.

The chain is built from TRBV19 and TRBJ2-2; 8 bases match TRBD2. Trimming removed 3 bases from V and 6 bases from J; junction bases left unmatched: 9. Germline values: CDR1 LNHDA, CDR2 SQIVND (reference sequence). This CDR3 spans 16 amino acids. The CDR3 region is CASSILSGSGAGELFF. CDR3 bases: TGTGCCAGTAGTATCCTGAGCGGGAGTGGGGCCGGGGAGCTGTTTTTT. The full variable domain, in which reference TRBV19 and TRBJ2-2 provide the parts outside the CDR3, is DGGITQSPKYLFRKEGQNVTLSCEQNLNHDAMYWYRQDPGQGLRLIYYSQIVNDFQKGDIAEGYSVSREKKESFPLTVTSAQKNPTAFYLCASSILSGSGAGELFFGEGSRLTVL.

The V gene is TRBV7-2, the J gene TRBJ2-1; 11 nucleotides align to TRBD2. Per the germline V gene, CDR1 is SGHTA and CDR2 is FQGNSA. The CDR3 loop spans 13 amino acids. Trimming removed 6 bases from V and 9 bases from J; junction bases left unmatched: 4. Here the CDR3 DNA reads TGTGCCAGCAGTGGACTAGCGGGCGGTGAGCAGTTCTTC. It yields the protein CASSGLAGGEQFF.

The rearrangement joins TRBV19 to TRBJ2-5; D gene unclear. Germline V gene lookup returns CDR1 LNHDA and CDR2 SQIVND (reference sequence). The CDR3 spans 14 residues. V lost 8 bases and J 1 base, leaving 14 bases between the germline ends. This chain's CDR3 is CASRSSQIQETQYF. The CDR3 nucleotides read TGTGCCAGTCGATCCTCACAGATCCAAGAGACCCAGTACTTC.